These 14 T cell receptor beta chains came from one sample sequenced in a study of T cells after yellow fever vaccination. TCRdb passed the 5' RACE reads through MiXCR, listing each CDR3 protein once. The table lists hundreds of thousands of distinct CDR3 sequences, 15% to 20% of them singletons. The sequenced sample was PBMCs, obtained 15 days after the yellow fever booster vaccination. The receptors derive from a man aged 30-40 years who received the YFV17D yellow fever vaccine.

This clonotype was detected only a few times. The chain has TRBV27 and TRBJ2-7; D may be TRBD1 (7 bases). V lost 3 bases, J lost 4 bases, and 16 bases lay in between. Germline CDR1 MNHEY, CDR2 SMNVEV (reference sequence). The CDR3 covers 15 residues. The CDR3 here is CASSFGQGGRYEQYF. CDR3 sequence (DNA): TGTGCCAGCAGTTTCGGCCAGGGGGGTCGTTACGAGCAGTACTTC.

CDR3 in amino acids: CSARSGTLTHYEQYF. The CDR3 bases are TGCAGTGCTAGAAGTGGGACTCTTACTCACTACGAGCAGTACTTC. The rearrangement links TRBV20-1 to TRBJ2-7, with D perhaps TRBD2 (6 bases). CDR1 is DFQATT, CDR2 SNEGSKA, per germline (reference sequence). V was pared by 2 bases and J by 3 bases, with 17 bases between. The CDR3 contains 15 residues.

The DNA of the CDR3 is TGTGCCAGCGGACAGGGCGGCAATGAGCAGTTCTTC. Translation gives CASGQGGNEQFF. The gene calls are TRBV11-3 and TRBJ2-1, with TRBD1 matching 8 bases. Trimming took 8 bases from V and 6 from J; bases not matched to a gene: 3. This CDR3 is built from 12 residues. Germline V gene data show CDR1 as SGHNT and CDR2 as YENEEA.

The rearrangement links TRBV12-5 to TRBJ2-2, with D possibly being TRBD1 (6 bases). CDR1 is LGHNT, CDR2 FRNRAP, per germline. This CDR3 has 15 residues. V was cut by 0 bases and J by 5 bases, with 10 bases left in between. Here the CDR3 DNA reads TGTGCTAGTGGTTTGGTACAGGGAAGAACCGGGGAGCTGTTTTTT. Translated, it gives CASGLVQGRTGELFF.

The genes are TRBV20-1 and TRBJ2-3, with 11 bases fitting TRBD2. From germline, CDR1 is DFQATT and CDR2 SNEGSKA (reference sequence). The V and J ends lost 6 bases and 2 bases, in that order; junction bases with no gene match: 10. This CDR3 has 16 amino acids. The DNA for the CDR3 is TGCAGTGCCCTCCTACTAGCGGGAGAGGTCACAGATACGCAGTATTTT. Translating it yields CSALLLAGEVTDTQYF.

The chain uses TRBV10-3 and TRBJ2-7; the D gene could be TRBD1 or TRBD2 (5 bases each). V lost 0 bases to trimming and J lost 5 bases, with 11 bases between them. The CDR3 totals 14 residues. Germline V gives CDR1 ENHRY, CDR2 SYGVKD. The CDR3 reads CAISESNWGNEQYF. CDR3 bases: TGTGCCATCAGTGAGTCGAATTGGGGGAACGAGCAGTACTTC.

The rearrangement links TRBV5-1 to TRBJ1-2; D not certain. CDR3 length: 13 amino acids. Trimming cost V 0 bases and J 4 bases, with 7 bases left between them. From germline, CDR1 is SGHRS and CDR2 YFSETQ. CDR3 nucleotide sequence: TGCGCCAGCAGCTTGGAGGACGTCTATGGCTACACCTTC. Its protein is CASSLEDVYGYTF.

The chain joins TRBV19 to TRBJ2-7, with a tentative D call TRBD2 (5 bases). Trimming shortened V by 0 bases and J by 5 bases, and 14 bases separated the two germline ends. Per germline, CDR1 LNHDA and CDR2 SQIVND (reference sequence). The CDR3 length is 15 residues. CDR3 sequence (DNA): TGTGCCAGTAGTATAGATCGCTCTATCGGGAACGAGCAGTACTTC. Translated: CASSIDRSIGNEQYF.

CDR3 amino acids: CASSQDLAAASTDTQYF. The CDR3 coding sequence is TGTGCCAGCAGCCAAGATCTGGCCGCGGCAAGCACAGATACGCAGTATTTT. J is TRBJ2-3 and V is TRBV3-1, with D uncertain. CDR3 length equals 17 residues. Germline loops: CDR1 LGHDT, CDR2 YNNKEL (reference sequence). Between the trimmed V and J ends, which lost 0 bases and 0 bases, there was a span of 13 bases.

The chain has TRBV29-1 and TRBJ2-2, with D unresolved. The CDR3 totals 12 residues. Germline lookup yields CDR1 SQVTM and CDR2 ANQGSEA. The V end was cut by 4 bases, the J end by 2 bases, with 5 bases between. The CDR3 loop is CSVVENTGELFF. In DNA form, the CDR3 reads TGCAGCGTTGTAGAAAACACCGGGGAGCTGTTTTTT.

This clonotype was recorded once. The gene calls are TRBV6-2 or TRBV6-3 and TRBJ2-1, with 11 bases identical to TRBD2. The CDR3 spans 16 residues. Germline trimming cut 7 bases from V and 7 bases from J; bases unmatched to any gene: 12. Germline V gene lookup returns CDR1 MNHEY and CDR2 SVGEGT. DNA of the CDR3: TGTGCCAGCACGTTTGCGGGGGCTAGCGGGAGGAATGAGCAGTTCTTC. Protein product: CASTFAGASGRNEQFF.

The V call is TRBV5-6, the J call TRBJ2-5; D unclear. Germline assignment: CDR1 SGHDT and CDR2 YYEEEE. This CDR3 region has 16 residues. V lost 3 bases, J lost 5 bases, and 20 bases lay in between. The CDR3 sequence: CASSYLTVNVGETQYF. For the CDR3, the DNA is TGTGCCAGCAGCTACCTTACTGTCAACGTCGGGGAGACCCAGTACTTC. Based on the CDR3 plus reference TRBV5-6 and TRBJ2-5, the full variable domain is DAGVTQSPTHLIKTRGQQVTLRCSPKSGHDTVSWYQQALGQGPQFIFQYYEEEERQRGNFPDRFSGHQFPNYSSELNVNALLLGDSALYLCASSYLTVNVGETQYFGPGTRLLVL.

The chain joins TRBV4-2 to TRBJ2-3; 13 bases line up with TRBD2. From germline, CDR1 is LGHNA and CDR2 YNFKEQ. V shed 3 bases, J shed 7 bases, and the junction held 7 bases outside the gene matches. This CDR3 is 16 amino acids long. CDR3 region: CASSQGLAGFAHTQYF. CDR3 coding DNA: TGTGCCAGCAGCCAGGGACTAGCGGGATTCGCACATACGCAGTATTTT.

This chain uses TRBV29-1 with TRBJ2-1, with 9 bases matching TRBD1. Unmatched junction bases numbered 7, after V lost 2 bases and J lost 5 bases. There are 15 residues in the CDR3. Germline CDR1 and CDR2: SQVTM and ANQGSEA. The CDR3 bases are TGCAGCGTTGAAAATTTGGGACAGGGTAACAATGAGCAGTTCTTC. Encoded protein: CSVENLGQGNNEQFF.